Each of the 12 T cell receptor beta chains below was sequenced from the same sample in a study of metastatic and nonmetastatic thyroid tumors. All patients were treatment-naive before thyroid surgery. With MiXCR, TCRdb reprocessed the PCR reads. This table holds about 45,000 clones, around 4% found once. Input material: blood. These receptors were obtained from a female donor with papillary thyroid cancer or a benign thyroid nodule (not recorded which). Some clones in this sample may be carry-over from other donors' samples.

The sample holds many counts of this clone. CDR3 bases: TGTGCCAGCAGTTTTTTGATCTGGGGGACGAACAATGAGCAGTTCTTC. Translated, it gives CASSFLIWGTNNEQFF. The chain is built from TRBV12-3 or TRBV12-4 and TRBJ2-1, with D perhaps assigned TRBD1 or TRBD2 (5 bases each). This CDR3 region has 16 residues. V lost 3 bases, J lost 5 bases, and 17 bases lay in between.

The V and J genes are TRBV12-3 or TRBV12-4 and TRBJ2-2; TRBD2 is a possible D gene (6 bases). CDR3 length: 17 residues. Trimming took off 5 bases at V and 5 bases at J, with 21 bases between the two ends. The CDR3 bases are TGTGCCAGCAGTCGCCCACCTGGGACTGAGGGGACCGGGGAGCTGTTTTTT. This codes for CASSRPPGTEGTGELFF.

This clone has a count of ten or more. V gene TRBV6-1 combines with J gene TRBJ2-2; TRBD2 matches at 10 bases. Germline values: CDR1 MNHNS, CDR2 SASEGT. V lost 6 bases, J lost 0 bases, and 4 bases stayed unmatched. The CDR3 is 16 amino acids. As DNA, the CDR3 is TGTGCCAGCAGCGTTGGACTAGCGGCGAACACCGGGGAGCTGTTTTTT. Translating gives CASSVGLAANTGELFF.

This clone was picked up many times. Different DNA sequences within this sample yield the same CDR3. This chain links TRBV27 with TRBJ2-3; TRBD2 agrees at 14 bases. The CDR3 runs to 16 residues. In germline, CDR1 is MNHEY, CDR2 SMNVEV (reference sequence). J was trimmed by 3 bases and V by 4 bases; bases with no gene match: 3. Here the CDR3 reads CASSSRLAGGTDTQYF. CDR3 coding DNA: TGTGCCAGCAGTTCCCGACTAGCGGGAGGGACAGATACGCAGTATTTT.

CDR3 loop: CASSLSVNTIYF. For the CDR3, the DNA is TGTGCCAGCAGCCTCAGCGTAAACACCATATATTTT. The V gene is TRBV6-2 or TRBV6-3, the J gene TRBJ1-3; no firm D call. V dropped 6 bases and J dropped 6 bases, with 9 bases sitting between them. The germline gives CDR1 MNHEY, CDR2 SVGEGT. This CDR3 comprises 12 residues.

This clone was detected many times. V usage is TRBV6-1 and J usage is TRBJ1-1; D is possibly TRBD1 (5 bases). Per the germline V gene, CDR1 is MNHNS and CDR2 is SASEGT. This CDR3 is 16 amino acids long. V lost 7 bases, J lost 4 bases, and 22 bases lay in between. The CDR3 here is CASITLLRGRGTEAFF. The CDR3 DNA follows: TGTGCCAGCATCACATTACTAAGGGGTAGGGGCACTGAAGCTTTCTTT.

This clone has at least ten counts. The CDR3 DNA reads as TGCAGTGCTAGAGACTATCGCTTCGACCGGGGGGGCACTGAAGCTTTCTTT. Its translation is CSARDYRFDRGGTEAFF. J is TRBJ1-1 and V is TRBV20-1; maybe TRBD1 (5 bases). Trimming left V 0 bases short and J 4 bases short, with 21 bases between. The germline CDR1 and CDR2 sequences are DFQATT and SNEGSKA (reference sequence). This CDR3 spans 17 amino acids.

This clone was picked up many times. The chain has TRBV19 and TRBJ2-5; a weak D match, TRBD1 (5 bases). The V end lost 8 bases, the J end lost 7 bases, and 20 bases lay between the germline ends. The germline V gene has CDR1 LNHDA and CDR2 SQIVND (reference sequence). The CDR3 sequence is 14 residues long. This chain's CDR3 is CASQPGGATGTQYF. CDR3 DNA: TGTGCCAGTCAACCCGGTGGGGCTACCGGGACCCAGTACTTC.

This clone was counted only a few times. The rearrangement links TRBV19 to TRBJ1-1; D unclear. The ends were cut back, 7 bases at V and 3 bases at J, with 15 bases in the middle. The CDR3 is 14 residues long. Germline values: CDR1 LNHDA, CDR2 SQIVND (reference sequence). The CDR3 DNA is TGTGCCAGTAACCCGCGCCGCTCGGACACTGAAGCTTTCTTT. Its translation is CASNPRRSDTEAFF.

In its sample, this clone was seen a few times. The junction differs from germline at one of its ends, possibly a read error. The chain recombines TRBV28 with TRBJ2-7; D is perhaps TRBD2 (6 bases). Germline CDR1 and CDR2: MDHEN and SYDVKM. This CDR3 is built from 16 residues. The CDR3 loop reads CASRGEAGSWAYEQCF. CDR3 DNA sequence: TGTGCCAGCAGGGGTGAGGCCGGGAGCTGGGCCTACGAGCAGTGCTTC.

This clone was seen only a few times. The rearrangement joins TRBV19 to TRBJ1-1; no reliable D call. This CDR3 comprises 12 residues. The germline CDR1 and CDR2 sequences are LNHDA and SQIVND (reference sequence). V lost 3 bases and J lost 13, with 15 bases in between. The CDR3 nucleotides read TGTGCCAGTAGTATCCCGCGCGCTGAGGATTTCTTT. Translated, it gives CASSIPRAEDFF.

The chain joins TRBV28 to TRBJ1-5; D ambiguous. Germline V gene sequence: CDR1 MDHEN, CDR2 SYDVKM. Trimming removed 8 bases from V and 3 bases from J, with 8 bases in between. This CDR3 comprises 12 residues. In nucleotides, the CDR3 is TGTGCCAGCGGTCAGCTCAATCAGCCCCAGCATTTT. It translates to CASGQLNQPQHF.